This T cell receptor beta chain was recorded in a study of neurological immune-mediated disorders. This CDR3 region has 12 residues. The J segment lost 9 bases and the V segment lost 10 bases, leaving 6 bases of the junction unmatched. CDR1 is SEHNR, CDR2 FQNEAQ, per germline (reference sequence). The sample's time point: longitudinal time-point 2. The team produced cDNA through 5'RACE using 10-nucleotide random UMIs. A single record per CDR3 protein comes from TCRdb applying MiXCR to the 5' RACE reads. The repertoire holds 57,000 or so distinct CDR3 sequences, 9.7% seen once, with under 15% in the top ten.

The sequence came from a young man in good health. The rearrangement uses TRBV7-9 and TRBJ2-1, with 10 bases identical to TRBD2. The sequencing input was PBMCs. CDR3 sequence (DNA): TGTGCCACTCCCGGGACTAGCGTTGAGCAGTTCTTC. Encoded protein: CATPGTSVEQFF.